One and the same sample provided the 16 T cell receptor beta chains below, sequenced in a study of PD-1 blockade in classical Hodgkin lymphoma. The time point was: cycle 4 day 1 (C4D1), after less than seven weeks of nivolumab. Relapses following autologous stem cell transplantation were seen in all patients, with brentuximab vedotin exposure varying. Here immunoSEQ multiplex PCR was the method, and the copy in TCRdb shows in-frame clones only, minus some. The sample has approximately 61,000 clones; roughly 87% are singletons. The material sequenced was peripheral blood mononuclear cells (PBMCs), taken before the fourth cycle of nivolumab. Source of these receptors: a human donor with classical Hodgkin lymphoma.

This chain uses TRBV19 with TRBJ1-1; TRBD1 agrees at 7 bases. Looked up from germline, CDR1 is LNHDA and CDR2 is SQIVND (reference sequence). The V segment lost 5 bases and the J segment 3 bases; nucleotides outside the gene matches: 6. The CDR3 length is 14 residues. The CDR3 protein is CASSQQGSYTEAFF. CDR3 bases: TGTGCCAGTAGTCAACAGGGGTCATACACTGAAGCTTTCTTT.

This clone occurred once. The DNA for the CDR3 is TGCGCCAGCAGCTTTTGGGACAGCCCCCTTAACTATGGCTACACCTTC. Its translation is CASSFWDSPLNYGYTF. The V gene is TRBV5-1, the J gene TRBJ1-2; 7 nucleotides line up with TRBD1. The J segment lost 1 base and the V segment lost 2 bases, leaving 8 bases of the junction unmatched. Per germline, CDR1 SGHRS and CDR2 YFSETQ. The CDR3 runs 16 residues.

V usage is TRBV11-2 and J usage is TRBJ2-5; D is perhaps TRBD1 (6 bases). Trimming took 6 bases from V and 5 from J, leaving 13 bases between them. The germline gives CDR1 SGHAT, CDR2 FQNNGV. This CDR3 region has 13 residues. In nucleotides, the CDR3 is TGTGCCAGCAGAGCGACAGGCGGGGAGACCCAGTACTTC. The encoded protein is CASRATGGETQYF.

The chain is built from TRBV7-8 and TRBJ2-3; D perhaps matches TRBD2 (5 bases). The V and J ends lost 3 bases and 1 base respectively, with 11 bases between them. Germline values: CDR1 SGHVS, CDR2 FQNEAQ. There are 15 residues in the CDR3. CDR3 coding DNA: TGTGCCAGCAGCTTTACACTAGTAGGCACAGATACGCAGTATTTT. Residues: CASSFTLVGTDTQYF.

This clone was recorded once. The chain uses TRBV30 and TRBJ2-6; D remains ambiguous. CDR3 length: 17 residues. Germline CDR1 GTSNPN, CDR2 SVGIG (reference sequence). Trimming removed 4 bases from V and 1 base from J, with 17 bases in between. Here the CDR3 DNA reads TGTGCCTGGACCTCAAGGCGACCCCCTTCTGGGGCCAACGTCCTGACTTTC. It encodes CAWTSRRPPSGANVLTF.

The chain links TRBV5-1 to TRBJ1-1, with D unclear. From germline, CDR1 is SGHRS and CDR2 YFSETQ. Deletions cut 2 bases from V and 1 base from J, with 15 bases between. The CDR3 is made up of 16 amino acids. CDR3 nucleotides: TGCGCCAGCAGCTTAGCAACCTCAGGATGGAACACTGAAGCTTTCTTT. This codes for CASSLATSGWNTEAFF.

This clone was detected only once. The chain recombines TRBV5-1 with TRBJ1-1; TRBD1 agrees at 8 bases. Germline V gene data show CDR1 as SGHRS and CDR2 as YFSETQ. The CDR3 covers 14 residues. V shed 1 base and J 1 base; nucleotides not matched to a gene: 0. CDR3 in DNA: TGCGCCAGCAGCTTGACAGGGGGGAACACTGAAGCTTTCTTT. This codes for CASSLTGGNTEAFF.

The chain has TRBV7-8 and TRBJ1-2; D possibly corresponds to TRBD1 (5 bases). The CDR3 loop spans 14 amino acids. V lost 6 bases and J 4 bases, leaving 15 bases between the germline ends. Looked up from germline, CDR1 is SGHVS and CDR2 is FQNEAQ. The CDR3 region has the DNA TGTGCCAGCAGGAGTACAGGAGCACCCTATGGCTACACCTTC. Its translation is CASRSTGAPYGYTF.

The chain links TRBV7-9 to TRBJ2-3; perhaps TRBD2 as D (5 bases). Trimming left V 8 bases short and J 3 bases short, with 6 bases between. Germline assignment: CDR1 SEHNR and CDR2 FQNEAQ (reference sequence). This CDR3 comprises 11 residues. CDR3 nucleotide sequence: TGTGCCAGCGGACTGACAGATACGCAGTATTTT. Translation: CASGLTDTQYF.

The chain employs TRBV10-2 and TRBJ1-6; 9 bases are shared with TRBD1. Germline trimming cut 2 bases from V and 7 bases from J; bases unmatched to any gene: 15. The CDR3 has 19 residues. Germline-derived CDR1 and CDR2 are WSHSY and SAAADI. This chain's CDR3 is CASSEPWGQGQFLNSPLHF. In DNA form, the CDR3 reads TGCGCCAGCAGTGAGCCCTGGGGACAGGGCCAGTTCCTGAATTCACCCCTCCACTTT.

The rearrangement joins TRBV27 to TRBJ1-2, with TRBD1 matching 7 bases. V lost 5 bases to trimming and J lost 3 bases; unmatched junction nucleotides: 9. Germline CDR1 reads MNHEY; CDR2 reads SMNVEV (reference sequence). The CDR3 runs to 15 residues. In nucleotides, the CDR3 is TGTGCCAGCAGTCCCCTTGACAGGGCGGACTATGGCTACACCTTC. Its translation is CASSPLDRADYGYTF.

The V gene is TRBV5-1, the J gene TRBJ2-3, with TRBD2 identical over 8 bases. V lost 4 bases and J lost 4; bases outside the gene matches: 11. CDR3 length: 16 residues. CDR1 is SGHRS, CDR2 YFSETQ, per germline. CDR3 bases: TGCGCCAGCAGCCCAGCTAGCGCGGGGGGACCAGATACGCAGTATTTT. Residues: CASSPASAGGPDTQYF.

The gene calls are TRBV15 and TRBJ1-2; TRBD1 is a possible D gene (6 bases). This CDR3 has 19 amino acids. The ends were cut back, 0 bases at V and 2 bases at J, with 22 bases in the middle. Germline V CDR1 and CDR2: LNHNV, YYDKDF (reference sequence). CDR3 coding DNA: TGTGCCACCAGCAGAGAAGGCAGGGGAAGGACACACTTCAACTATGGCTACACCTTC. Translating it yields CATSREGRGRTHFNYGYTF.

This chain connects TRBV7-9 to TRBJ2-1, with D unresolved. The ends were cut back, 2 bases at V and 4 bases at J, with 9 bases in the middle. The CDR3 covers 14 residues. Germline CDR1 is SEHNR and CDR2 is FQNEAQ (reference sequence). CDR3 sequence reads: CASSLSISYNEQFF. CDR3 nucleotides: TGTGCCAGCAGCTTAAGTATCAGTTACAATGAGCAGTTCTTC.

V is TRBV7-9 and J is TRBJ2-4; tentative D call: TRBD2 (5 bases). This CDR3 spans 11 amino acids. The germline CDR1 and CDR2 sequences are SEHNR and FQNEAQ (reference sequence). Trimming shortened V by 5 bases and J by 9 bases, and 8 bases separated the two germline ends. The CDR3 DNA reads as TGTGCCAGCAGCATCGGAGGCATTCAGTACTTC. Its protein product is CASSIGGIQYF.

V usage is TRBV7-9 and J usage is TRBJ2-4; TRBD1 aligns across 7 bases. V shed 0 bases, J shed 6 bases, and the junction held 5 bases outside the gene matches. This CDR3 region has 15 residues. Germline CDR1 SEHNR, CDR2 FQNEAQ (reference sequence). The CDR3 region has the DNA TGTGCCAGCAGCTTAGCAGGGGGCAGGGGAAACATTCAGTACTTC. Protein sequence: CASSLAGGRGNIQYF. Supplemented by reference TRBV7-9 and TRBJ2-4, the full variable domain reads DTGVSQNPRHKITKRGQNVTFRCDPISEHNRLYWYRQTLGQGPEFLTYFQNEAQLEKSRLLSDRFSAERPKGSFSTLEIQRTEQGDSAMYLCASSLAGGRGNIQYFGAGTRLSVL.